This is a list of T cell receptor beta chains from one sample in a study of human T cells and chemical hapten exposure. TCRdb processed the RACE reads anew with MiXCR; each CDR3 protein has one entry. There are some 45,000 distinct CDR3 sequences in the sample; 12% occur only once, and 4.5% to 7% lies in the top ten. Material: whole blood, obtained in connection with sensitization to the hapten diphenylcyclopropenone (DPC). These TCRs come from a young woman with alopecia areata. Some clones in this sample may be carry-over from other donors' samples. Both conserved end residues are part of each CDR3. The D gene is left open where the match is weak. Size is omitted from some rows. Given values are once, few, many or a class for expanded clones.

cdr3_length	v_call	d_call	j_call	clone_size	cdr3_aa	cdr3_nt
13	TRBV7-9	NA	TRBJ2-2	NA	CASRDRITGELFF	TGTGCCAGCAGAGACAGGATCACCGGGGAGCTGTTTTTT
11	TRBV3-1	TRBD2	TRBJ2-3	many	CASGEGDTQYF	TGTGCCAGCGGGGAGGGTGATACGCAGTATTTT
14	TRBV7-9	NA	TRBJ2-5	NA	CASRQTGIQETQYF	TGTGCCAGCAGACAAACGGGTATCCAAGAGACCCAGTACTTC
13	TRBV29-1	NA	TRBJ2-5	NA	CSVGVSMGETQYF	TGCAGCGTTGGAGTCAGCATGGGAGAGACCCAGTACTTC
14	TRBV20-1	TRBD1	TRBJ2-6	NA	CSARGQTGANVLTF	TGCAGTGCTAGGGGACAGACTGGGGCCAACGTCCTGACTTTC
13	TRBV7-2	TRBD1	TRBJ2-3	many	CASSPQGADTQYF	TGTGCCAGCAGCCCCCAGGGGGCAGATACGCAGTATTTT
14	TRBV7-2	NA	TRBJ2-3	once	CASSPQAPRDTLYF	TGTGCCAGCAGCCCTCAGGCGCCCCGGGATACGCTGTATTTT
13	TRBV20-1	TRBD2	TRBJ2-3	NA	CSAGTSGRYTQYF	TGCAGTGCCGGGACTAGCGGGAGGTATACGCAGTATTTT
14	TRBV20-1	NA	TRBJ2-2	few	CSARGGADTGELFF	TGCAGTGCTAGGGGGGGCGCGGACACCGGGGAGCTGTTTTTT
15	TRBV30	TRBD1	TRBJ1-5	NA	CAWSVGDRAGQPQHF	TGTGCCTGGAGTGTAGGGGACAGGGCGGGTCAGCCCCAGCATTTT
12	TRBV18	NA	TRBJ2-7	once	CASSHGLLEQYF	TGTGCCAGCTCACACGGACTGCTAGAGCAGTACTTC
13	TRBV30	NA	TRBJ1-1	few	CAWSALYDSVAFF	TGTGCCTGGAGCGCTCTGTACGATTCGGTAGCTTTCTTT
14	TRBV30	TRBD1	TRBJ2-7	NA	CAWSLGQPSYEQYF	TGTGCCTGGAGTCTGGGACAGCCCTCCTACGAGCAGTACTTC
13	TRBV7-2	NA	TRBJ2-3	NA	CASSPRIADTQYF	TGTGCCAGCAGCCCCCGTATAGCAGATACGCAGTATTTT
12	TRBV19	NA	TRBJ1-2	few	CASSGGPNGYTF	TGTGCCAGTAGCGGAGGGCCAAATGGCTACACCTTC
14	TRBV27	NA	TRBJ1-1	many	CASRGTFLNTEAFF	TGTGCCAGCAGGGGGACTTTTCTCAACACTGAAGCTTTCTTT
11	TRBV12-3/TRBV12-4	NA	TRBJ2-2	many	CASSPLEELFF	TGTGCCAGCAGTCCCCTCGAGGAGCTGTTTTTT
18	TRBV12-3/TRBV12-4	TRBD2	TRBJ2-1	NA	CASSRAGGPLVGHNEQFF	TGTGCCAGCAGTCGGGCGGGAGGGCCTTTGGTGGGGCACAATGAGCAGTTCTTC
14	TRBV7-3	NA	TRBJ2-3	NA	CASSSEDARDTQYF	TGTGCCAGCAGCTCCGAGGACGCACGAGATACGCAGTATTTT
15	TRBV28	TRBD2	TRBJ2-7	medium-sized	CASSSAGGGTYEQYF	TGTGCCAGCAGTTCTGCGGGAGGCGGAACCTACGAGCAGTACTTC
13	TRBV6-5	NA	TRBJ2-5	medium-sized	CATQGGGEETQYF	TGTGCCACTCAAGGTGGGGGAGAAGAGACCCAGTACTTC
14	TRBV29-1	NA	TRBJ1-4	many	CSVHLGGRGQKLFF	TGCAGCGTCCACTTAGGGGGAAGGGGTCAAAAACTGTTTTTT